Below, one TCR beta chain is given with its context. As processed by the authors: Estimates of nucleated cell counts were drawn from the amplification of reference gene primers. Repertoires were generated with immunoSEQ multiplex PCR, while TCRdb's copy carries only in-frame clones and drops some. That table furnishes V, J and clone size, whereas the DNA furnished D and trimming. The table includes roughly 200,000 clones, 80% to 90% detected once. The data were obtained in a study of blood T cell repertoires in COVID-19. Study context: Samples representing acute and convalescent COVID-19 were sourced from the United States, Italy and Spain. PBMCs, B-cell-depleted T cells, or T cells provided the cDNA or gDNA that made up the material.

Sequencing used peripheral blood. This receptor was taken from a man aged 55 to 70 with acute or convalescent COVID-19.

As DNA, the CDR3 is TGCGCCAGCAGCCAAGCAGGGGGTGAAAAACTGTTTTTT. Encoded protein: CASSQAGGEKLFF. V usage is TRBV4-1 and J usage is TRBJ1-4; 7 bases are shared with TRBD1. The CDR3 runs to 13 residues. The ends lost 1 base at V and 7 bases at J; junction bases unmatched: 0. Germline V gene lookup returns CDR1 MGHRA and CDR2 YSYEKL.